The 6 T cell receptor beta chains in this list originate from one sample, sequenced in a study of early T cells in non-severe SARS-CoV-2 infection. Each CDR3 protein gets one entry after TCRdb re-called the 5' RACE reads with MiXCR. The data contain over 45,000 distinct CDR3 sequences, about 5.6% of them singletons. The sample taken for sequencing was whole blood. Receptor source: an adult who was a healthcare worker with PCR-confirmed SARS-CoV-2 infection or an uninfected control (not recorded which).

This clonotype was detected only a few times. The chain couples TRBV3-2 to TRBJ1-5; TRBD1 is the table's D call, not checked against the DNA. TRBV3-2 is described as a pseudogene. The CDR3 has 14 residues. Here the CDR3 DNA reads TGTGCCAGCAGCCAAGGGACAAGGGAACAGCCCCAGCATTTT. This encodes CASSQGTREQPQHF.

This clonotype was counted ten times or more. The chain recombines TRBV12-3 or TRBV12-4 with TRBJ2-5; a weak D match, TRBD1 (6 bases). The V and J ends lost 0 bases and 5 bases respectively, with 7 bases between them. This CDR3 is 13 amino acids long. CDR3 DNA sequence: TGTGCCAGCAGTTTAGCGGGGGCGGAGACCCAGTACTTC. It yields the protein CASSLAGAETQYF.

V usage is TRBV7-2 and J usage is TRBJ1-6; no clear D gene. CDR3 length: 13 residues. The V end lost 5 bases, the J end lost 9 bases, and 11 bases lay between the germline ends. Germline values: CDR1 SGHTA, CDR2 FQGNSA. CDR3: CASSRKAGSPLHF. The CDR3, as DNA: TGTGCCAGCAGCCGGAAGGCCGGTTCACCCCTCCACTTT.

This clonotype was found many times. V usage is TRBV20-1 and J usage is TRBJ1-4, with D unresolved. This CDR3 has 14 amino acids. Germline CDR1 is DFQATT and CDR2 is SNEGSKA (reference sequence). V lost 7 bases to trimming and J lost 4 bases, with 16 bases between them. The CDR3 bases are TGCAGTGTTCAACTCCTCGGTGGTAATGAAAAACTGTTTTTT. Protein product: CSVQLLGGNEKLFF.

The rearrangement uses TRBV6-5 and TRBJ1-5; D unresolved. The CDR3 contains 14 residues. Germline CDR1 reads MNHEY; CDR2 reads SVGAGI. Trimming cost V 2 bases and J 0 bases, with 5 bases left between them. The CDR3 DNA follows: TGTGCCAGCAGTTACACTTCTAGCAATCAGCCCCAGCATTTT. Protein product: CASSYTSSNQPQHF.

The chain recombines TRBV27 with TRBJ2-2, with no clear D. Trimming pared 7 bases from V and 5 bases from J, leaving 11 bases between. The CDR3 consists of 13 residues. Per the germline V gene, CDR1 is MNHEY and CDR2 is SMNVEV (reference sequence). Written as DNA, the CDR3 is TGTGCCAGCACCGTTAGTAGAACCGGGGAGCTGTTTTTT. It yields the protein CASTVSRTGELFF.